These T cell receptor beta chains were read from a single sample in a study of T cell responses to AZD1222 COVID-19 vaccine. Assay: immunoSEQ multiplex PCR; the TCRdb copy retains only in-frame clones and omits some. The sample includes 250,000 to 300,000 clones, about 94% of them seen just once. The sequencing here drew on peripheral blood, taken 28 days after the second AZD1222 dose. The receptors here all came from an adult who received the AZD1222 COVID-19 vaccine. Both conserved end residues are part of each CDR3. D genes are given only for firm matches. Clone sizes are given selectively: once, few, many, or a class where the clone is expanded.

V gene	J gene	clone size	D gene	CDR3 DNA	CDR3 protein
TRBV9	TRBJ2-1	-	TRBD2	TGTGCCAGCAGTCCATGGAGTAGCGGGAGAGCAATGGGGAATGAGCAGTTCTTC	CASSPWSSGRAMGNEQFF
TRBV5-4	TRBJ1-1	-	-	TGTGCCAGCAGCTTGTTCCAGGGACGAACTGAAGCTTTCTTT	CASSLFQGRTEAFF
TRBV5-6	TRBJ1-1	-	-	TGTGCCAGCAGCTTAGTTTTCGGGGCGGAATATGAAGCTTTCTTT	CASSLVFGAEYEAFF
TRBV27	TRBJ1-2	-	-	TGTGCCACCAAAGGAGGGGGACGTAACTATGGCTACACCTTC	CATKGGGRNYGYTF
TRBV5-1	TRBJ1-1	-	TRBD1	TGCGCCAGCAGCTTGGGTGCAGGGGGATATGAAGCTTTCTTT	CASSLGAGGYEAFF
TRBV10-2	TRBJ1-1	-	-	TGCGCCACCGCCCGACAGCCGGGAAGCACTGAAGCTTTCTTT	CATARQPGSTEAFF
TRBV3-1/TRBV3-2	TRBJ1-3	-	-	TGTGCCAGCAGCCCCGGGTCCTCTGGAAACACCATATATTTT	CASSPGSSGNTIYF
TRBV28	TRBJ2-2	-	TRBD1	TGTGCCAGCAGTTCCGACAGGGCCACCGGGGAGCTGTTTTTT	CASSSDRATGELFF
TRBV3-1/TRBV3-2	TRBJ1-2	-	TRBD1	TGTGCCAGCAGCCAAGTCCTGACAGGGGCTAACTATGGCTACACCTTC	CASSQVLTGANYGYTF
TRBV28	TRBJ2-7	-	-	TGTGCCAGCAGTCCCCCCCGTCCTCAGGGGTTCGAGCAGTACTTC	CASSPPRPQGFEQYF
TRBV9	TRBJ2-5	-	TRBD1	TGTGCCAGCAGCTCCTCGGACAGGGAAGAGACCCAGTACTTC	CASSSSDREETQYF
TRBV2	TRBJ1-5	few	TRBD1	TGTGCCAGCAGATCGGACAGGCTAGGGAATCAGCCCCAGCATTTT	CASRSDRLGNQPQHF
TRBV6-5	TRBJ1-6	-	TRBD1	TGTGCCAGCAGCCAGGACAGGGGTAATTCACCCCTCCACTTT	CASSQDRGNSPLHF
TRBV4-2	TRBJ1-3	-	TRBD1	TGTGCCAGCAGCCAAGAAGGACAGGTTCACTCTGGAAACACCATATATTTT	CASSQEGQVHSGNTIYF
TRBV27	TRBJ1-2	few	-	TGTGCCAGCAGCCTCGGAGCGCCCTATGGCTACACCTTC	CASSLGAPYGYTF
TRBV11-3	TRBJ2-2	-	-	TGTGCCAGCAGCTCCTCTTTTGGGTCACTGAACACCGGGGAGCTGTTTTTT	CASSSSFGSLNTGELFF
TRBV20-1	TRBJ1-1	-	TRBD1	TGCAGTGCGGACAGGGGAGTGACTTTCTTT	CSADRGVTFF
TRBV7-2	TRBJ2-2	-	TRBD2	TGTGCCAGCAGCTTAAGAGGGGCGGGAGAGGCCGGGGAGCTGTTTTTT	CASSLRGAGEAGELFF
TRBV19	TRBJ1-5	-	-	TGTGCCAGTAGTATAGGAGGCCTCAATCAGCCCCAGCATTTT	CASSIGGLNQPQHF
TRBV5-4	TRBJ2-2	-	TRBD2	TGTGCCAGCAGCTCCGGGACTAGCGGGAGACGGGGCGGGGAGCTGTTTTTT	CASSSGTSGRRGGELFF
TRBV6-6	TRBJ1-1	-	-	TGTGCCAGCACCGACCGTAAGGGAGGGAACACTGAAGCTTTCTTT	CASTDRKGGNTEAFF
TRBV28	TRBJ2-2	-	TRBD2	TGTGCCAGCGGTCTAGCGGACACAAGAGGGACCGGGGAGCTGTTTTTT	CASGLADTRGTGELFF
TRBV11-2	TRBJ1-6	-	-	TGTGCCAGCCCCAGGCCCCGGGGGTATAATTCACCCCTCCACTTT	CASPRPRGYNSPLHF
TRBV12-3/TRBV12-4	TRBJ2-7	once	-	TGTGCCAGCAGTTACCTAGTCGGCGAGCAGTACTTC	CASSYLVGEQYF
TRBV2	TRBJ2-2	-	TRBD2	TGTGCCTTGGCGGGCGGGAGTCACACCGGGGAGCTGTTTTTT	CALAGGSHTGELFF
TRBV7-3	TRBJ2-1	-	-	TGTGCCAGCAGCTTAACAGGCGGGGTCTACAATGAGCAGTTCTTC	CASSLTGGVYNEQFF
TRBV18	TRBJ1-2	-	TRBD1	TGTGCCAGCTCACCCCGGACAGGGTCTTACTATGGCTACACCTTC	CASSPRTGSYYGYTF
TRBV6-5	TRBJ2-7	-	-	TGTGCCAGCAGTTACGGAGGGGAGCAGTACTTC	CASSYGGEQYF
TRBV28	TRBJ2-3	-	-	TGTGCCAGCATTGGCGGGCAGGACACAGATACGCAGTATTTT	CASIGGQDTDTQYF
TRBV28	TRBJ1-6	-	-	TGTGCCAGCAGTTTATCTAGTAATTCACCCCTCCACTTT	CASSLSSNSPLHF
TRBV6-2/TRBV6-3	TRBJ2-3	-	TRBD2	TGTGCCAGCAGTGATGGACTAGCGGGACCAGATACGCAGTATTTT	CASSDGLAGPDTQYF
TRBV27	TRBJ2-1	-	TRBD2	TGTGCCAGCAGTCTAGGGACTAGCGGGAGGCTTGAGCAGTTCTTC	CASSLGTSGRLEQFF
TRBV6-6	TRBJ2-7	-	-	TGTGCCAGCAGACGACTATCCCTGAACGAGCAGTACTTC	CASRRLSLNEQYF
TRBV19	TRBJ2-5	-	-	TGTGCCAGTAGACAGAGGGGACAAGAGACCCAGTACTTC	CASRQRGQETQYF
TRBV19	TRBJ1-5	-	-	TGTGCCAGTAGTATTCTGGGACATCAGCCCCAGCATTTT	CASSILGHQPQHF
TRBV10-3	TRBJ1-1	few	TRBD1	TGTGCCATCAGTGGGGACAGCCCGGCCACTGAAGCTTTCTTT	CAISGDSPATEAFF
TRBV7-6	TRBJ1-3	-	-	TGTGCCAGCACCGCCGGGCCGCAGGGGGGAAACACCATATATTTT	CASTAGPQGGNTIYF
TRBV20-1	TRBJ1-5	-	-	TGCAGTGCTAGTTTGGGATACAATCAGCCCCAGCATTTT	CSASLGYNQPQHF
TRBV5-1	TRBJ2-2	-	TRBD2	TGCGCCAGCAGTCTTAGCGGGAGAAACGCCGGGGAGCTGTTTTTT	CASSLSGRNAGELFF